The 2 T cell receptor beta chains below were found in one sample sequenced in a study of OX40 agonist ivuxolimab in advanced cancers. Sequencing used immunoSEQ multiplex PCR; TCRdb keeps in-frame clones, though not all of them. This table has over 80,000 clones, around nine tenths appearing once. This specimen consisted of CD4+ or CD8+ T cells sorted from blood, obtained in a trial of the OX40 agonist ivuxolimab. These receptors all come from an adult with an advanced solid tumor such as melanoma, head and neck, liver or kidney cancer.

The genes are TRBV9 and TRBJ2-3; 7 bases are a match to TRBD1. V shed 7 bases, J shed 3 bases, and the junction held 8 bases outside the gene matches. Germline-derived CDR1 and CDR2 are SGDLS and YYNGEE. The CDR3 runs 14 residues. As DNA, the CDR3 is TGTGCCAGCGCAGCGGCAGGGGGTACAGATACGCAGTATTTT. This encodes CASAAAGGTDTQYF.

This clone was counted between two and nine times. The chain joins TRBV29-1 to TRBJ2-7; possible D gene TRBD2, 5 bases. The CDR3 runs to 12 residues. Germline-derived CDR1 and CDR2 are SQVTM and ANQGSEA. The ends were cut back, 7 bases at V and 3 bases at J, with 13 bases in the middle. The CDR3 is CSGMDWYYEQYF. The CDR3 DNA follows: TGCAGCGGGATGGACTGGTACTACGAGCAGTACTTC.